A single sample is the source of the 26 T cell receptor beta chains below, sequenced in a study of PD-L1 blockade in urothelial cancer. Assay used: immunoSEQ multiplex PCR; TCRdb lists only in-frame clones, some missing. The sample carries about 29,000 clones, around 90% recorded once. Sequences were derived from PBMCs, sampled around atezolizumab (anti-PD-L1) treatment. Receptor source: a man aged 50 to 59 with urothelial cancer.

The genes are TRBV2 and TRBJ2-1; 7 bases line up with TRBD2. In germline, CDR1 is SNHLY, CDR2 FYNNEI. J lost 5 bases, V lost 6 bases, and 10 bases had no gene match. The CDR3 runs to 15 residues. Here the CDR3 DNA reads TGTGCCAGCAGCGACGGAACTAGCGCTAACAATGAGCAGTTCTTC. This codes for CASSDGTSANNEQFF.

J is TRBJ2-7 and V is TRBV12-5; 8 bases line up with TRBD1. Trimming at V came to 2 bases and at J to 8 bases, leaving 14 bases not matched to a gene. The germline gives CDR1 LGHNT, CDR2 FRNRAP. This CDR3 has 16 residues. The CDR3 region is CASGLILGQGHHQQYF. CDR3 DNA sequence: TGTGCTAGTGGTTTGATTCTAGGACAGGGCCACCACCAGCAGTACTTC.

The chain uses TRBV9 and TRBJ2-6; possible D gene TRBD2, 5 bases. Germline CDR1 and CDR2: SGDLS and YYNGEE. The CDR3 has 15 amino acids. The ends were cut back, 3 bases at V and 6 bases at J, with 13 bases in the middle. The CDR3 loop is CASSETPEVANVLTF. Written as DNA, the CDR3 is TGTGCCAGCAGCGAGACCCCGGAGGTGGCCAACGTCCTGACTTTC.

The rearrangement joins TRBV7-2 to TRBJ2-2, with D unresolved. CDR3 length: 13 amino acids. Germline CDR1 SGHTA, CDR2 FQGNSA. V gave up 4 bases and J gave up 5 bases, with 8 bases separating them. The CDR3 sequence is CASSSIVTGELFF. The DNA for the CDR3 is TGTGCCAGCAGCTCCATAGTTACCGGGGAGCTGTTTTTT.

The chain combines TRBV7-8 with TRBJ2-2; D gene uncertain. Trimming took off 4 bases at V and 6 bases at J, with 9 bases between the two ends. This CDR3 has 13 amino acids. Germline values: CDR1 SGHVS, CDR2 FQNEAQ. The CDR3 DNA is TGTGCCAGCAGCTCGCGCCTGGCCGGGGAGCTGTTTTTT. Protein: CASSSRLAGELFF.

The chain has TRBV7-2 and TRBJ2-2, with 8 bases that match TRBD1. CDR1 is SGHTA and CDR2 is FQGNSA in the germline V gene. The V segment lost 6 bases and the J segment 3 bases; nucleotides outside the gene matches: 6. The CDR3 has 15 residues. CDR3 coding DNA: TGTGCCAGCAGTCAAACAGGGGGTCACACCGGGGAGCTGTTTTTT. Translated, it gives CASSQTGGHTGELFF.

This clone was found once. The chain recombines TRBV10-3 with TRBJ2-7; 10 nucleotides agree with TRBD2. J lost 2 bases, V lost 6 bases, and 1 base had no gene match. The CDR3 covers 13 residues. Germline lookup yields CDR1 ENHRY and CDR2 SYGVKD. CDR3 nucleotides: TGTGCCATCAGACTAGCGGGGCCCTACGAGCAGTACTTC. Translated, it gives CAIRLAGPYEQYF.

V is TRBV5-6 and J is TRBJ2-3; D possibly corresponds to TRBD1 (5 bases). Trimming took 0 bases from V and 1 from J, leaving 9 bases between them. The CDR3 is 15 amino acids. Looked up from germline, CDR1 is SGHDT and CDR2 is YYEEEE. CDR3 DNA sequence: TGTGCCAGCAGCTTGGGACAGAGTCGCACAGATACGCAGTATTTT. This translates into CASSLGQSRTDTQYF.

The V and J genes are TRBV7-2 and TRBJ2-1; D not resolved. V was clipped by 1 base and J by 10 bases, with 8 bases between them. Germline V gene lookup returns CDR1 SGHTA and CDR2 FQGNSA. There are 12 residues in the CDR3. The DNA for the CDR3 is TGTGCCAGCAGCTTAGGAGTAGTGGAGCAGTTCTTC. Encoded protein: CASSLGVVEQFF. The full variable domain, rest sourced from reference TRBV7-2 and TRBJ2-1, is GAGVSQSPSNKVTEKGKDVELRCDPISGHTALYWYRQSLGQGLEFLIYFQGNSAPDKSGLPSDRFSAERTGGSVSTLTIQRTQQEDSAVYLCASSLGVVEQFFGPGTRLTVL.

This chain joins TRBV11-2 and TRBJ2-7; 8 bases match TRBD1. V dropped 4 bases and J dropped 5; count of bases not matched to a gene: 10. CDR1 is SGHAT and CDR2 is FQNNGV in the germline V gene. The CDR3 is 15 amino acids. CDR3 residues: CASSSLPTGVDEQYF. CDR3 nucleotides: TGTGCCAGCAGCTCCCTCCCGACAGGGGTCGACGAGCAGTACTTC.

The gene calls are TRBV6-1 and TRBJ1-5, with 7 bases fitting TRBD1. J gave up 4 bases and V 8 bases, and 8 bases lay outside the gene matches. The germline V gene has CDR1 MNHNS and CDR2 SASEGT. The CDR3 contains 14 residues. The CDR3 loop is CASEDRMGNQPQHF. The DNA for the CDR3 is TGTGCCAGCGAGGACAGGATGGGGAATCAGCCCCAGCATTTT.

V usage is TRBV28 and J usage is TRBJ2-2, with 11 bases aligning to TRBD2. Germline assignment: CDR1 MDHEN and CDR2 SYDVKM. Trimming removed 5 bases from V and 7 bases from J; junction bases left unmatched: 6. This CDR3 has 15 residues. CDR3 in amino acids: CASSKGLAESGELFF. The CDR3 nucleotides read TGTGCCAGCAGTAAGGGACTAGCGGAAAGCGGGGAGCTGTTTTTT.

The chain links TRBV10-2 to TRBJ2-7; TRBD2 agrees at 9 bases. This CDR3 is built from 22 residues. Per germline, CDR1 WSHSY and CDR2 SAAADI. V shed 8 bases, J shed 4 bases, and the junction held 33 bases outside the gene matches. The CDR3 DNA is TGCGCCAGCCGCACCGATTGGGCGGCAGGGGGAAGATTAGCGGGAGTTGGGTACGAGCAGTACTTC. It yields the protein CASRTDWAAGGRLAGVGYEQYF.

The J gene is TRBJ2-3, the V gene TRBV5-1, with 8 positions matching TRBD2. The CDR3 consists of 15 residues. The junction had 5 bases not matched to a gene; V was cut back by 5 bases and J by 0 bases. CDR1 and CDR2 from the germline V gene are SGHRS and YFSETQ. CDR3 amino acids: CASRDQRGSTDTQYF. CDR3 bases: TGCGCCAGCAGGGATCAGCGGGGGAGCACAGATACGCAGTATTTT.

This clone has more than one count but fewer than ten. The V call is TRBV7-9, the J call TRBJ2-3; D not certain. The CDR3 runs to 14 residues. Trimming took 0 bases from V and 0 from J, leaving 4 bases between them. Germline loops: CDR1 SEHNR, CDR2 FQNEAQ (reference sequence). CDR3 region: CASSLARSTDTQYF. CDR3 in DNA: TGTGCCAGCAGCTTAGCCCGGAGCACAGATACGCAGTATTTT.

The rearrangement joins TRBV11-2 to TRBJ1-2; 10 bases are shared with TRBD1. Germline values: CDR1 SGHAT, CDR2 FQNNGV. The junction had 6 bases not matched to a gene; V was cut back by 5 bases and J by 3 bases. This CDR3 region has 15 residues. The CDR3 reads CASSARTGGYYGYTF. CDR3 bases: TGTGCCAGCAGCGCACGGACAGGGGGGTACTATGGCTACACCTTC.

In this sample, this clone turned up once. V gene TRBV4-2 combines with J gene TRBJ1-2, with D tentatively TRBD1 (5 bases). Germline-derived CDR1 and CDR2 are LGHNA and YNFKEQ. The CDR3 sequence is 17 residues long. Trimming left V 3 bases short and J 7 bases short, with 24 bases between. The CDR3 is CASSHHPAGPGGFGYTF. As DNA, the CDR3 is TGTGCCAGCAGCCATCACCCAGCAGGGCCCGGGGGGTTTGGCTACACCTTC.

This clone occurred a few times. V gene TRBV18 combines with J gene TRBJ2-4; TRBD1 agrees at 7 bases. The CDR3 has 18 amino acids. V lost 2 bases, J lost 0 bases, and 10 bases stayed unmatched. Germline lookup yields CDR1 KGHSH and CDR2 LQKENI. CDR3 in DNA: TGTGCCAGCTCACCAGTAGGGGGCGCGGTCCTAGCCAAAAACATTCAGTACTTC. This gives the protein CASSPVGGAVLAKNIQYF.

The chain combines TRBV13 with TRBJ2-2; 14 bases match TRBD2. V dropped 5 bases and J dropped 5; count of bases not matched to a gene: 4. Per the germline V gene, CDR1 is PRHDT and CDR2 is FYEKMQ (reference sequence). The CDR3 has 16 residues. CDR3 loop: CASSLRTSGRTGELFF. CDR3 nucleotides: TGTGCCAGCAGCCTGAGGACTAGCGGGAGGACCGGGGAGCTGTTTTTT.

The chain employs TRBV5-1 and TRBJ1-5; D is perhaps TRBD1 (5 bases). Germline V gene data show CDR1 as SGHRS and CDR2 as YFSETQ. Between the trimmed V and J ends, which lost 0 bases and 7 bases, there was a span of 8 bases. CDR3 length: 13 amino acids. CDR3 sequence: CASSLAGGQPQHF. The CDR3 region has the DNA TGCGCCAGCAGCTTGGCCGGGGGGCAGCCCCAGCATTTT.

The chain uses TRBV2 and TRBJ2-7; 9 bases fit TRBD1. After removal of 7 bases from V and 4 bases from J, the junction contained 8 bases not matched to a gene. Germline CDR1 is SNHLY and CDR2 is FYNNEI. This CDR3 is 14 amino acids long. The CDR3: CASITGTGPYEQYF. The CDR3 DNA reads as TGTGCCAGCATAACCGGGACAGGGCCTTACGAGCAGTACTTC.

For the CDR3, the DNA is TGTGCCAGCGGGGGACGGCTAGCGGGAATCAGCACAGATACGCAGTATTTT. Translating gives CASGGRLAGISTDTQYF. The chain joins TRBV25-1 to TRBJ2-3; TRBD2 matches 9 bases. The CDR3 length is 17 residues. CDR1 and CDR2 from the germline V gene are MGHDK and SYGVNS. V lost 8 bases and J lost 0; bases outside the gene matches: 12. The full variable domain, with the rest looked up from reference TRBV25-1 and TRBJ2-3, is EADIYQTPRYLVIGTGKKITLECSQTMGHDKMYWYQQDPGMELHLIHYSYGVNSTEKGDLSSESTVSRIRTEHFPLTLESARPSHTSQYLCASGGRLAGISTDTQYFGPGTRLTVL.

The V call is TRBV20-1, the J call TRBJ2-1; the D gene is possibly TRBD1 (6 bases). The germline gives CDR1 DFQATT, CDR2 SNEGSKA (reference sequence). Trimming shortened V by 7 bases and J by 13 bases, and 17 bases separated the two germline ends. CDR3 length equals 11 residues. DNA for the CDR3: TGCAGTGGGGCCTACCAGGACAGTCAGTTCTTC. It codes for CSGAYQDSQFF.

This CDR3 reads CATSRGGGTAIGNTIYF. DNA for the CDR3: TGTGCCACCAGCAGAGGGGGCGGGACAGCTATCGGAAACACCATATATTTT. V gene TRBV15 combines with J gene TRBJ1-3, with 7 bases fitting TRBD1. This CDR3 has 17 amino acids. Germline CDR1 LNHNV, CDR2 YYDKDF (reference sequence). V was clipped by 1 base and J by 4 bases; unmatched bases: 10.

V gene TRBV29-1 combines with J gene TRBJ2-5; 15 bases map to TRBD2. The germline V gene encodes CDR1 SQVTM and CDR2 ANQGSEA. Trimming cost V 6 bases and J 8 bases; bases outside gene matches: 28. The CDR3 covers 21 residues. The CDR3 region has the DNA TGCAGCGTGTATCTAATAACCGGGACTAGCGGGGGGATATCCGGAGTTAGAACCCAGTACTTC. Translated, it gives CSVYLITGTSGGISGVRTQYF.

The chain joins TRBV2 to TRBJ1-1, with TRBD1 identical over 8 bases. CDR1 SNHLY and CDR2 FYNNEI come from the germline V gene. The junction had 6 bases not matched to a gene; V was cut back by 6 bases and J by 0 bases. The CDR3 sequence is 15 residues long. CDR3 bases: TGTGCCAGCAGAGACAGGGGCGTCTTGAACACTGAAGCTTTCTTT. Its protein is CASRDRGVLNTEAFF.